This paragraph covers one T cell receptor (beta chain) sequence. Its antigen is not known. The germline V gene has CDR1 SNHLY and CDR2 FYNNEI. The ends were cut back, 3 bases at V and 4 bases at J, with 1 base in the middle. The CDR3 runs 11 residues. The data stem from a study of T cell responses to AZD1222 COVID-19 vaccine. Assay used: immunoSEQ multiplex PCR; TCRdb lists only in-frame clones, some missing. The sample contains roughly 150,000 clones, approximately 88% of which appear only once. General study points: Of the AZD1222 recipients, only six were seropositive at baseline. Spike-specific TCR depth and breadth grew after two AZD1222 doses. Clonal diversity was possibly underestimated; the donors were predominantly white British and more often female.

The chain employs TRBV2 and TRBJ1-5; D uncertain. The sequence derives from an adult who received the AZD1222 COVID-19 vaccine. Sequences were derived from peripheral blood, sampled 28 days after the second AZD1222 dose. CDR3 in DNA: TGTGCCAGCAGTGATAATCAGCCCCAGCATTTT. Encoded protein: CASSDNQPQHF.